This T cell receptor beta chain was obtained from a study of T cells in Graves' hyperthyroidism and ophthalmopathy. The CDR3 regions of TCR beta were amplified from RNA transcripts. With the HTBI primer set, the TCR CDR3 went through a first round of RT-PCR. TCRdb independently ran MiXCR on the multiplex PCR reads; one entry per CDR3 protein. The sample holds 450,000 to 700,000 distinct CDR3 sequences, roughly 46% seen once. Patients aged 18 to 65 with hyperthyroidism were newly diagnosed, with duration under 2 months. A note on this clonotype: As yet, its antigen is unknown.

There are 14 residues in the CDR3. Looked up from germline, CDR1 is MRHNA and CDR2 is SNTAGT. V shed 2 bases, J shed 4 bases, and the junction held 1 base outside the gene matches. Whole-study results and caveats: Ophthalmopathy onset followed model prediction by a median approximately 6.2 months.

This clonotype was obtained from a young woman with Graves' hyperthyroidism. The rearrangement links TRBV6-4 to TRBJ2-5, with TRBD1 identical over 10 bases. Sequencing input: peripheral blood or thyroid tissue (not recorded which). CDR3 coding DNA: TGTGCCAGCAGTGACGGGACAGGGGTAGAGACCCAGTACTTC. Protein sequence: CASSDGTGVETQYF.